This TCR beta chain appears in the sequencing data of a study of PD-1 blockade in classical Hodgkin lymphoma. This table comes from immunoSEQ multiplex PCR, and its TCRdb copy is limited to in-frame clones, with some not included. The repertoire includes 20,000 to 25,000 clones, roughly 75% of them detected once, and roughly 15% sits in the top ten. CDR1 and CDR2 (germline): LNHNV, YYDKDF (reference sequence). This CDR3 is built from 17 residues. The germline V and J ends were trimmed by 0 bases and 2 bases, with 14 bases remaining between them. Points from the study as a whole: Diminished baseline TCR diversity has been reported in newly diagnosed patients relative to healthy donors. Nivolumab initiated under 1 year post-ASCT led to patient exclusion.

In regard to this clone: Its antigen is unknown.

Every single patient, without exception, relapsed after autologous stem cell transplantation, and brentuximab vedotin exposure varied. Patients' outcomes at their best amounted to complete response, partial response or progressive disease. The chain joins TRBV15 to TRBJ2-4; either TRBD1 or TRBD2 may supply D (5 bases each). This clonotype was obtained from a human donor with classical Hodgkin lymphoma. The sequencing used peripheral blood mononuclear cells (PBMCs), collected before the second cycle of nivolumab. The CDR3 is CATSRDWSGRTKNIQYF. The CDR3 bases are TGTGCCACCAGCAGAGATTGGTCGGGGCGAACCAAAAACATTCAGTACTTC.